This record covers a single T cell receptor beta chain. The sample is drawn from a study of cytomegalovirus exposure and HLA in healthy donors. The PCR employed 60 Vbeta primers together with 13 Jbeta primers. Sequencing was performed with immunoSEQ multiplex PCR; in TCRdb, only in-frame clones are kept and a portion is missing. Of 90,000 to 140,000 clones in the sample, 75% are singletons; the top ten hold roughly 1.2%. The length of the CDR3 is 13 residues. V was cut by 3 bases and J by 5 bases, with 10 bases left in between. Germline CDR1 is LGHNA and CDR2 is YSLEER. The specimen was PBMCs. This sequence was found in a man aged 35 to 55 in good health and CMV-seronegative. The chain joins TRBV4-3 to TRBJ1-2; D is unclear. The CDR3, as DNA: TGCGCCAGCAGCCAGATAGGGAGATATGGCTACACCTTC. Its translation is CASSQIGRYGYTF.